Given below is one T cell receptor (beta chain) in context. Its antigen is unknown. Produced via immunoSEQ multiplex PCR; TCRdb's table is partial and in-frame only. The sample includes roughly 300,000 clones, about 90% of them seen just once. The data derive from a study of cytomegalovirus exposure and HLA in healthy donors. Overall study: According to later analysis, the same platform produced the 90 to 150 validation and about 630 first-cohort repertoires. Study-level points and caveats: Overall, about 160 TCR beta chains were annotated as cytomegalovirus-associated. Published work reported that the classifier diagnosed cytomegalovirus status with high specificity and sensitivity.

This receptor was identified in a woman aged 25 to 39 in good health and CMV-seropositive. The sample comprised PBMCs.

CDR3 sequence reads: CASSQKGDPSSDTQYF. The CDR3 DNA reads as TGCGCCAGCAGTCAAAAGGGGGACCCGAGTTCAGATACGCAGTATTTT. This chain links TRBV23-1 with TRBJ2-3, with D possibly matching TRBD1 (6 bases). TRBV23-1 is labeled an ORF, and its function is uncertain. The CDR3 totals 16 residues. Trimming stripped 2 bases from V and 4 bases from J, with 16 bases between.